This passage covers 31 T cell receptor beta chains from one sample sequenced in a study of T cells in women clearing cervical HPV infection. Sequencing was performed with immunoSEQ multiplex PCR; in TCRdb, only in-frame clones are kept and a portion is missing. The sample has some 40,000 clones. Sequenced material: blood buffy coat. The receptors were sampled from a woman aged 18 to 69 with a cervical HPV16 infection that either progressed to CIN3+ or cleared (not recorded which).

Concerning this clone itself: The read is 3 residues too short to cover the CDR3 end, so that end is filled in from the germline J gene. The rearrangement uses TRBV30 and TRBJ2-3, with 8 positions matching TRBD2. Per germline, CDR1 GTSNPN and CDR2 SVGIG (reference sequence). This CDR3 is built from 14 residues. The part of the CDR3 DNA that was read is TGTGCCTGGAATGTACCGGGGGGGGGAATGCCG. Its protein product is CAWNVPGGGMP. The CDR3 in full is CAWNVPGGGMPQYF.

About this clone: The sequenced fragment ends 3 residues before the CDR3 boundary, so the rest is inferred from the germline J gene. The chain uses TRBV10-1 and TRBJ2-3, with 8 bases fitting TRBD2. Unmatched junction bases numbered 13, after V lost 7 bases and J lost 4 bases. The CDR3 consists of 16 residues. Germline-derived CDR1 and CDR2 are WNHNN and SYGVQD (reference sequence). The part of the CDR3 DNA that was read is TGCGCCAGCACCCTCCCCCTAAGCGGGAGCGCAGATACG. It yields the protein CASTLPLSGSADT. The whole CDR3 protein is CASTLPLSGSADTQYF.

As concerns this clone: The read terminates 3 residues before the CDR3 end, so the remaining end is supplied by the germline J gene. The genes are TRBV5-1 and TRBJ1-4; tentatively, D is TRBD1 (5 bases). This CDR3 region has 16 residues. Deletions cut 4 bases from V and 3 bases from J, with 16 bases between. The V gene's germline CDR1 is SGHRS and CDR2 YFSETQ. The CDR3 region is CASSPIYLGANEKLFF. CDR3 DNA, as far as it was read: TGCGCCAGCAGCCCGATCTACCTAGGGGCTAATGAAAAA.

The sequenced CDR3 bases are TGCGCCAGCAGACAGGGACAGGGCTACTCCTACGAG. Its translation: CASRQGQGYSYE. Given in full, the CDR3 is CASRQGQGYSYEQYF. This chain connects TRBV5-1 to TRBJ2-7; 9 bases align to TRBD1. The read ends 3 residues early relative to the CDR3; the germline J gene fills the gap. V lost 5 bases to trimming and J lost 0 bases; unmatched junction nucleotides: 6. Germline assignment: CDR1 SGHRS and CDR2 YFSETQ. This CDR3 spans 15 amino acids.

Comment on this clone: From the germline J gene comes the end of the CDR3, since the read stops 3 residues before it. This sequence joins TRBV7-3 and TRBJ2-3; possible D gene TRBD1, 5 bases. From germline, CDR1 is SGHTA and CDR2 FQGTGA. The CDR3 runs 13 residues. V lost 3 bases and J lost 4, with 8 bases in between. Partial CDR3 DNA: TGTGCCAGCAGCTTTAGGGGTGCAGATACG. Its protein product is CASSFRGADT. The complete CDR3 protein is CASSFRGADTQYF. The entire variable domain, with the rest obtained from reference TRBV7-3 and TRBJ2-3, is as follows: GAGVSQTPSNKVTEKGKYVELRCDPISGHTALYWYRQSLGQGPEFLIYFQGTGAADDSGLPNDRFFAVRPEGSVSTLKIQRTERGDSAVYLCASSFRGADTQYFGPGTRLTVL.

Comment on this clone: The CDR3 goes on 3 residues after the read ends, and that part is filled in from the germline J gene. The chain joins TRBV7-3 to TRBJ2-7; maybe TRBD1 (5 bases). CDR1 is SGHTA and CDR2 is FQGTGA in the germline V gene. Trimming left V 6 bases short and J 2 bases short, with 14 bases between. This CDR3 is built from 14 residues. The CDR3 loop is CASSLQVATYEQYF. Partial CDR3 DNA: TGTGCCAGCAGTTTACAGGTGGCGACCTACGAG. The full variable domain, its missing parts supplied by reference TRBV7-3 and TRBJ2-7, is GAGVSQTPSNKVTEKGKYVELRCDPISGHTALYWYRQSLGQGPEFLIYFQGTGAADDSGLPNDRFFAVRPEGSVSTLKIQRTERGDSAVYLCASSLQVATYEQYFGPGTRLTVT.

A remark on this clone: The read ends 3 residues before the CDR3 terminus; that terminus is restored from the germline J gene. The V call is TRBV7-8, the J call TRBJ1-2, with 7 bases matching TRBD1. Per germline, CDR1 SGHVS and CDR2 FQNEAQ. The CDR3 has 15 amino acids. The CDR3 here is CASSPSGQSYNDYTF. CDR3 DNA, as far as it was read: TGTGCCAGCAGCCCATCGGGACAGTCCTACAATGAC.

To note about this clone: Read sequence stops 3 residues before the CDR3 end, and the germline J gene provides the missing end. The chain couples TRBV2 to TRBJ2-3; 16 positions match TRBD2. Germline V gene lookup returns CDR1 SNHLY and CDR2 FYNNEI. The CDR3 sequence is 16 residues long. CDR3 DNA, as far as it was read: TGTGCCAGCACGGGACTAGCGGGAGGGTTAGGAGAGACG. It encodes CASTGLAGGLGET. The entire CDR3 is CASTGLAGGLGETQYF.

Concerning this clone: The read terminates 3 residues ahead of where the CDR3 ends, so the germline J gene completes it. The rearrangement links TRBV5-6 to TRBJ2-7, with 9 bases that match TRBD1. The length of the CDR3 is 15 residues. CDR1 is SGHDT, CDR2 YYEEEE, per germline. J lost 3 bases, V lost 0 bases, and 4 bases had no gene match. CDR3 amino acids: CASSLVGQGSYEQYF. CDR3 DNA, as far as it was read: TGTGCCAGCAGCTTGGTGGGACAGGGTAGCTACGAG.

Worth noting for this clone: The sequenced fragment ends 3 residues before the CDR3 boundary, so the rest is inferred from the germline J gene. The chain couples TRBV6-1 to TRBJ2-2, with 8 bases identical to TRBD1. Germline V gene data show CDR1 as MNHNS and CDR2 as SASEGT. This CDR3 comprises 14 residues. The sequenced part of the CDR3 DNA is TGTGCCAGCAGTGGACAGGGGTCGCGATCACCG. Amino acids: CASSGQGSRSP. In full, the CDR3 reads CASSGQGSRSPLFF.

Concerning this clone: The observed sequence ends 3 residues before the CDR3 terminus, with the missing tail filled in from the germline J gene. V gene TRBV20-1 combines with J gene TRBJ1-5; possible D gene TRBD1, 5 bases. Germline V gene data show CDR1 as DFQATT and CDR2 as SNEGSKA (reference sequence). This CDR3 spans 14 amino acids. Trimming removed 0 bases at V and 4 bases at J, with 10 bases between. The CDR3 reads CSAREARENQPQHF. The sequenced CDR3 bases are TGCAGTGCTAGAGAGGCCAGGGAGAATCAGCCC.

With respect to this clone: The missing CDR3 end, 3 residues past where the read stops, is filled in from the germline J gene. This chain joins TRBV13 and TRBJ1-1; 7 bases line up with TRBD1. The ends lost 5 bases at V and 3 bases at J; junction bases unmatched: 6. The CDR3 is 14 residues long. The V gene's germline CDR1 is PRHDT and CDR2 FYEKMQ (reference sequence). The part of the CDR3 DNA that was read is TGTGCCAGCAGCCGACAGGGTCGGGACACTGAA. As protein: CASSRQGRDTE. From start to end, the CDR3 is CASSRQGRDTEAFF.

A remark on this clone: The read stops 3 residues short of the end of the CDR3; the missing end is completed from the germline J gene. J is TRBJ1-2 and V is TRBV10-3; TRBD1 might be the D (6 bases). Trimming took 3 bases from V and 3 from J, leaving 8 bases between them. The germline V gene encodes CDR1 ENHRY and CDR2 SYGVKD. CDR3 length: 13 amino acids. The CDR3 bases that were read are TGTGCCATCAGTGATAACAGGGACTATGGC. As protein: CAISDNRDYG. The whole CDR3 is CAISDNRDYGYTF.

A word on this clone: Sequencing ends 3 residues short of the CDR3 end; the germline J gene provides the rest. This rearrangement joins TRBV7-2 to TRBJ1-1; 8 bases map to TRBD1. The length of the CDR3 is 14 residues. Germline CDR1 and CDR2: SGHTA and FQGNSA. This CDR3 reads CASSLEGQGTAAFF. CDR3 DNA, as far as it was read: TGTGCCAGCAGCTTAGAAGGACAGGGAACAGCG.

About this clone itself: Read data end 3 residues before the CDR3 end; the end is taken from the germline J gene. V usage is TRBV5-1 and J usage is TRBJ2-5, with D unresolved. The CDR3 extends over 14 amino acids. With 1 base removed from V and 0 bases from J, the gap between germline ends came to 7 bases. Germline V lookup: CDR1 SGHRS, CDR2 YFSETQ. The sequenced part of the CDR3 DNA is TGCGCCAGCAGCTTGTGGGCGTACCAAGAGACC. Residues: CASSLWAYQET. The entire CDR3 sequence reads CASSLWAYQETQYF.

Points on this clone: The CDR3 extends 3 residues past the end of the read, so its final part is completed from the germline J gene. The chain couples TRBV2 to TRBJ1-2; 9 positions agree with TRBD1. The length of the CDR3 is 17 residues. From germline, CDR1 is SNHLY and CDR2 FYNNEI. The ends lost 2 bases at V and 4 bases at J; junction bases unmatched: 11. CDR3 bases read: TGTGCCAGCAGTGAATCCGGGGGACAGGGTGCAGTCTATGGC. Translation: CASSESGGQGAVYG. The entire CDR3 is CASSESGGQGAVYGYTF.

With regard to this clone: From the germline J gene comes the end of the CDR3, since the read stops 3 residues before it. The chain couples TRBV5-5 to TRBJ2-3, with 7 bases that match TRBD1. The V gene's germline CDR1 is SGHKS and CDR2 YYEKEE (reference sequence). After removal of 4 bases from V and 1 base from J, the junction contained 3 bases not matched to a gene. This CDR3 is 14 amino acids long. The sequenced CDR3 bases are TGTGCCAGCAGCGACAGGGCTGGCACAGATACG. Encoded protein: CASSDRAGTDT. From start to end, the CDR3 is CASSDRAGTDTQYF.

About this clone: Read sequence stops 3 residues before the CDR3 end, and the germline J gene provides the missing end. The rearrangement links TRBV19 to TRBJ1-2, with a possible D match to TRBD1 (5 bases). In germline, CDR1 is LNHDA, CDR2 SQIVND (reference sequence). CDR3 size: 13 residues. The CDR3 loop reads CATGTPVENDYTF. CDR3 DNA, as far as it was read: TGTGCCACCGGGACTCCGGTTGAGAATGAC.

Points on this clone: The read ends 3 residues shy of where the CDR3 ends; the end is completed using the germline J gene. V and J are TRBV6-2 or TRBV6-3 and TRBJ2-3, with a weak D call TRBD2 (6 bases). Germline assignment: CDR1 MNHEY and CDR2 SVGEGT. The CDR3 totals 15 residues. V was cut by 2 bases and J by 5 bases, with 14 bases left in between. CDR3 loop: CASSYAETRGDTQYF. Incomplete CDR3 DNA: TGTGCCAGCAGTTACGCGGAGACTAGGGGAGATACG.

A remark on this clone: The observed sequence ends 3 residues before the CDR3 terminus, with the missing tail filled in from the germline J gene. The chain has TRBV7-3 and TRBJ2-6; D uncertain. This CDR3 region has 17 residues. Trimming stripped 5 bases from V and 0 bases from J, with 14 bases between. Germline assignment: CDR1 SGHTA and CDR2 FQGTGA. This chain's CDR3 is CASSPRARLSGANVLTF. The covered CDR3 bases are TGTGCCAGCAGCCCCCGTGCCCGACTCTCTGGGGCCAACGTC.

Remarks on this clone: The read gets to within 3 residues of the CDR3 end, and the germline J gene fills in the rest. The chain is built from TRBV5-1 and TRBJ2-1, with 9 nucleotides matching TRBD2. V trimming: 0 bases; J trimming: 7 bases; junction bases outside the gene matches: 8. The germline V gene encodes CDR1 SGHRS and CDR2 YFSETQ. The CDR3 is 16 residues long. The CDR3 spells CASSLGGAGGGNEQFF. The sequenced CDR3 bases are TGCGCCAGCAGCTTGGGAGGAGCGGGGGGTGGAAATGAG.

As for this clone: The read finishes 3 residues shy of the CDR3 end, and the germline J gene is used to complete it. The rearrangement uses TRBV7-9 and TRBJ1-2; TRBD1 matches at 11 bases. Germline V CDR1 and CDR2: SEHNR, FQNEAQ (reference sequence). The CDR3 totals 15 residues. V shed 1 base and J 3 bases; nucleotides not matched to a gene: 1. The sequenced CDR3 bases are TGTGCCAGCAGCTTAGGGGGACAGGGGGACTATGGC. This encodes CASSLGGQGDYG. The full CDR3 protein is CASSLGGQGDYGYTF.

For this clone: Read sequence stops 3 residues before the CDR3 end, and the germline J gene provides the missing end. The rearrangement uses TRBV6-2 or TRBV6-3 and TRBJ2-3, with D possibly matching TRBD2 (6 bases). Looked up from germline, CDR1 is MNHEY and CDR2 is SVGEGT. Trimming stripped 5 bases from V and 1 base from J, with 16 bases between. The CDR3 loop spans 16 amino acids. The sequenced CDR3 bases are TGTGCCAGCAGTACGAGGAGGGCTAGCGGCACAGATACG. It specifies CASSTRRASGTDT. The whole CDR3 sequence is CASSTRRASGTDTQYF.

With respect to this clone: The sequence runs out 3 residues before the end of the CDR3; the remainder is reconstructed from the germline J gene. The chain joins TRBV29-1 to TRBJ1-2, with TRBD1 matching over 8 bases. Trimming took 7 bases from V and 0 from J; bases not matched to a gene: 4. Germline assignment: CDR1 SQVTM and CDR2 ANQGSEA. The CDR3 is 13 residues long. CDR3 bases read: TGCAGCGCAAAGACAGGGGCTAACTATGGC. Its translation: CSAKTGANYG. The whole CDR3 protein reads CSAKTGANYGYTF.

Regarding this clone: The CDR3 is cut off 3 residues early in the read; its end comes from the germline J gene. The chain is built from TRBV7-9 and TRBJ2-3; 7 bases fit TRBD1. The CDR3 runs to 15 residues. Germline loops: CDR1 SEHNR, CDR2 FQNEAQ (reference sequence). The covered CDR3 bases are TGTGCCAGCAGCTTAGCGGGGACAGAGAATCAGCCG. It translates to CASSLAGTENQP. The full CDR3 reads CASSLAGTENQPQYF. The full variable domain, in which reference TRBV7-9 and TRBJ2-3 provide the parts outside the CDR3, is DTGVSQNPRHKITKRGQNVTFRCDPISEHNRLYWYRQTLGQGPEFLTYFQNEAQLEKSRLLSDRFSAERPKGSFSTLEIQRTEQGDSAMYLCASSLAGTENQPQYFGPGTRLTVL.

To note about this clone: The sequence runs out 3 residues before the end of the CDR3; the remainder is reconstructed from the germline J gene. The genes are TRBV19 and TRBJ1-5; TRBD1 might be the D (6 bases). The CDR3 is 15 amino acids. V lost 5 bases and J 6 bases, leaving 17 bases between the germline ends. Germline lookup yields CDR1 LNHDA and CDR2 SQIVND (reference sequence). Incomplete CDR3 DNA: TGTGCCAGTAGTCCCCGAGGGGGGGCGGCTCAGCCC. It encodes CASSPRGGAAQP. The CDR3 as a whole reads CASSPRGGAAQPQHF.

Remarks on this clone: The read gets to within 3 residues of the CDR3 end, and the germline J gene fills in the rest. The chain recombines TRBV7-7 with TRBJ2-1; a weak D match, TRBD1 (6 bases). This CDR3 spans 14 amino acids. V was trimmed by 3 bases and J by 4 bases, leaving 10 bases between them. Germline V CDR1 and CDR2: SSHAT, FNYEAQ (reference sequence). The sequenced CDR3 bases are TGTGCCAGCAGCTTCCAGGGGCCGTACAATGAG. It translates to CASSFQGPYNE. The full CDR3 reads CASSFQGPYNEQFF.

A word on this clone: The CDR3 end lies 3 residues beyond the end of the read and is filled in from the germline J gene. The chain is built from TRBV7-3 and TRBJ2-2, with 7 bases fitting TRBD1. The J segment lost 4 bases and the V segment lost 5 bases, leaving 7 bases of the junction unmatched. The CDR3 loop spans 15 amino acids. Germline V gene sequence: CDR1 SGHTA, CDR2 FQGTGA. The CDR3 loop is CASSPGGQTTGELFF. The covered CDR3 bases are TGTGCCAGCAGCCCAGGGGGACAGACCACCGGGGAG.

For this clone: The observed sequence ends 3 residues before the CDR3 terminus, with the missing tail filled in from the germline J gene. The chain is built from TRBV5-4 and TRBJ2-2; D not resolved. V shed 4 bases and J shed 2 bases, with 12 bases lying between them. Germline V gives CDR1 SGHNT, CDR2 YYREEE (reference sequence). The CDR3 runs 15 residues. The CDR3 bases that were read are TGTGCCAGCAGCCTGGAACAGTTAAACACCGGGGAG. Translation gives CASSLEQLNTGE. The full CDR3 is CASSLEQLNTGELFF.

On this clone: The read gets to within 3 residues of the CDR3 end, and the germline J gene fills in the rest. This chain uses TRBV19 with TRBJ2-6; weak D call: TRBD1 (6 bases). The germline CDR1 and CDR2 sequences are LNHDA and SQIVND (reference sequence). V lost 3 bases and J lost 0, with 12 bases in between. The CDR3 is made up of 17 amino acids. CDR3 DNA, as far as it was read: TGTGCCAGTAGTATGCTGGGGGCTACCTCTGGGGCCAACGTC. Residues: CASSMLGATSGANV. From start to end, the CDR3 is CASSMLGATSGANVLTF. The entire variable domain, with the rest obtained from reference TRBV19 and TRBJ2-6, is as follows: DGGITQSPKYLFRKEGQNVTLSCEQNLNHDAMYWYRQDPGQGLRLIYYSQIVNDFQKGDIAEGYSVSREKKESFPLTVTSAQKNPTAFYLCASSMLGATSGANVLTFGAGSRLTVL.

As regards this clone: From the germline J gene comes the end of the CDR3, since the read stops 3 residues before it. The rearrangement joins TRBV19 to TRBJ2-1; tentatively, D is TRBD2 (6 bases). Trimming took 3 bases from V and 8 from J, leaving 23 bases between them. This CDR3 has 17 residues. The germline CDR1 and CDR2 sequences are LNHDA and SQIVND (reference sequence). The part of the CDR3 DNA that was read is TGTGCCAGTAGTATCGGGACTGCCAGCGGGTTTGTCGATGAG. Its translation: CASSIGTASGFVDE. The entire CDR3 is CASSIGTASGFVDEQFF.